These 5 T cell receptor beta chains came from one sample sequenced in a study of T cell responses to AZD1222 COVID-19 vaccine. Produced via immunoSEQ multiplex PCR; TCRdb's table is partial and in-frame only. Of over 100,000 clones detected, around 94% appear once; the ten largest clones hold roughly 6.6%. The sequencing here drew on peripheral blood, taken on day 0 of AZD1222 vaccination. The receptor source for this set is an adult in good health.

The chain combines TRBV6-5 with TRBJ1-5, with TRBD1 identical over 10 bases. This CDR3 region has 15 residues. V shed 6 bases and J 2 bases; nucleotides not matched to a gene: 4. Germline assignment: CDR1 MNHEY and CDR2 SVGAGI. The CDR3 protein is CASREDRGGNQPQHF. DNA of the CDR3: TGTGCCAGCAGGGAGGACAGGGGGGGCAATCAGCCCCAGCATTTT.

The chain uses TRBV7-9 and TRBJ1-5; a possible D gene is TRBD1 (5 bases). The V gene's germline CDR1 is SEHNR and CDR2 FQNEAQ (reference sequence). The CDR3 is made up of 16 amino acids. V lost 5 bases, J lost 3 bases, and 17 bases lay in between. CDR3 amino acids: CASSAAGGLDNQPQHF. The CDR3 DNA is TGTGCCAGCAGCGCCGCGGGGGGGTTGGACAATCAGCCCCAGCATTTT.

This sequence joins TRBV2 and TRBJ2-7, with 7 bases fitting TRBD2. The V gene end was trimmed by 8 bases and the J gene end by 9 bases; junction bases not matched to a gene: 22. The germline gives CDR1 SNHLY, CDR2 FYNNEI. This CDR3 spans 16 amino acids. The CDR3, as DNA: TGTGCCAGCGCTCAGGGATTGGCCCCGGGACTATTTGTGCAGTACTTC. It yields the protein CASAQGLAPGLFVQYF.

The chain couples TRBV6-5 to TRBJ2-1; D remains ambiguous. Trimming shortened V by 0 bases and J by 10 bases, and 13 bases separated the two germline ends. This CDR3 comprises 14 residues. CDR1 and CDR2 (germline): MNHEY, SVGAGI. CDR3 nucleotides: TGTGCCAGCAGTTACTCGTCGACCGGTCGGGAGCAGTTCTTC. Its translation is CASSYSSTGREQFF.

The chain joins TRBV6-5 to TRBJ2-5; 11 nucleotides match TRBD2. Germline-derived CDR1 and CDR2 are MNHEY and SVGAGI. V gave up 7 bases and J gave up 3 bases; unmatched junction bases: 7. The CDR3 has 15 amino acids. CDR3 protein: CASNLETSGKETQYF. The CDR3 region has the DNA TGTGCCAGCAATCTCGAGACTAGCGGGAAAGAGACCCAGTACTTC.